This T cell receptor (beta chain) was obtained from a study of control samples from healthy donors and cancer patients. A single count supports this clone. Generated by immunoSEQ multiplex PCR, the TCRdb table keeps only in-frame clones and is missing some. Altogether some 150,000 clones are present, roughly 94% being singletons, with the ten largest covering approximately 15%. CDR3 length: 15 amino acids. V trimming: 5 bases; J trimming: 3 bases; junction bases outside the gene matches: 2. Germline V gene data show CDR1 as SGHTA and CDR2 as FQGNSA. Input material: PBMCs. V is TRBV7-2 and J is TRBJ2-3, with TRBD2 identical over 13 bases. The sequence was collected from a man aged 60 to 69 with colorectal cancer. CDR3 in DNA: TGTGCCAGCAGCCGGACTAGCGGGGGAACAGATACGCAGTATTTT. The encoded protein is CASSRTSGGTDTQYF.